This passage covers 25 T cell receptor beta chains from one sample sequenced in a study of blood T cell repertoires in COVID-19. TCRdb's table, derived via immunoSEQ multiplex PCR, lists solely in-frame clones and lacks some. Here the sample spans more than 250,000 clones, about 87% being singletons. The sample consisted of peripheral blood. These receptors originate from a woman aged 30 to 39 with COVID-19, enrolled during active disease.

This rearrangement joins TRBV5-1 to TRBJ1-2; D gene ambiguous. This CDR3 contains 13 residues. CDR1 and CDR2 (germline): SGHRS, YFSETQ. Trimming removed 3 bases from V and 7 bases from J, with 13 bases in between. DNA for the CDR3: TGCGCCAGCAGCTCCACCGATGCCGGTGGCTACACCTTC. Encoded protein: CASSSTDAGGYTF. Looking up the rest from reference TRBV5-1 and TRBJ1-2 gives the full variable domain: KAGVTQTPRYLIKTRGQQVTLSCSPISGHRSVSWYQQTPGQGLQFLFEYFSETQRNKGNFPGRFSGRQFSNSRSEMNVSTLELGDSALYLCASSSTDAGGYTFGSGTRLTVV.

V usage is TRBV20-1 and J usage is TRBJ1-4; D gene unclear. Germline CDR1 and CDR2: DFQATT and SNEGSKA (reference sequence). The CDR3 has 11 amino acids. Trimming cost V 5 bases and J 6 bases, with 7 bases left between them. The CDR3 is CSADIDEKLFF. The CDR3 DNA follows: TGCAGTGCTGACATCGATGAAAAACTGTTTTTT.

The chain couples TRBV27 to TRBJ2-3; the match to TRBD2 covers 11 bases. The V gene's germline CDR1 is MNHEY and CDR2 SMNVEV (reference sequence). V dropped 1 base and J dropped 6; count of bases not matched to a gene: 12. This CDR3 spans 18 amino acids. The CDR3 protein is CASSLYGLAGGPMDTQYF. CDR3 coding DNA: TGTGCCAGCAGTTTATACGGATTAGCGGGGGGGCCAATGGATACGCAGTATTTT.

CDR3 sequence reads: CASSPQGAGTDTQYF. The CDR3 DNA follows: TGTGCCAGCAGCCCACAGGGGGCGGGCACAGATACGCAGTATTTT. The chain has TRBV11-3 and TRBJ2-3, with 9 bases aligning to TRBD1. With 5 bases clipped from V and 1 base from J, the junction kept 4 bases outside the gene matches. The germline CDR1 and CDR2 sequences are SGHNT and YENEEA. The CDR3 spans 15 residues.

The V gene is TRBV5-1, the J gene TRBJ2-3; 14 nucleotides align to TRBD2. The CDR3 consists of 18 residues. J gave up 3 bases and V 5 bases, and 11 bases lay outside the gene matches. From germline, CDR1 is SGHRS and CDR2 YFSETQ. DNA for the CDR3: TGCGCCAGCAGGGCCGGGACTAGCGGGGGCCGGGGGACAGATACGCAGTATTTT. Its translation: CASRAGTSGGRGTDTQYF.

This chain links TRBV6-2 or TRBV6-3 with TRBJ1-5; the D gene is possibly TRBD1 (6 bases). The germline V gene has CDR1 MNHEY and CDR2 SVGEGT. CDR3 length equals 14 residues. The V gene lost 6 bases and the J gene lost 6 bases, with 15 bases spanning the gap. Here the CDR3 reads CASSLNRVAQPQHF. For the CDR3, the DNA is TGTGCCAGCAGCCTTAACAGGGTGGCTCAGCCCCAGCATTTT.

V is TRBV27 and J is TRBJ2-7, with 8 nucleotides matching TRBD1. Germline V lookup: CDR1 MNHEY, CDR2 SMNVEV (reference sequence). The V segment lost 2 bases and the J segment 3 bases; nucleotides outside the gene matches: 6. CDR3 length equals 15 residues. The CDR3 DNA reads TGTGCCAGCAGTTTAGCAGGGGGCGATTTCTACGAGCAGTACTTC. This encodes CASSLAGGDFYEQYF.

This rearrangement joins TRBV27 to TRBJ1-1, with unresolved D. This CDR3 comprises 15 residues. Trimming left V 8 bases short and J 0 bases short, with 16 bases between. Germline-derived CDR1 and CDR2 are MNHEY and SMNVEV (reference sequence). Here the CDR3 DNA reads TGTGCCAGCGTAGGCACTGGGCAGATGAACACTGAAGCTTTCTTT. It codes for CASVGTGQMNTEAFF.

The rearrangement uses TRBV9 and TRBJ1-6; D may be TRBD1 (5 bases). The CDR3 spans 14 residues. Deletions cut 0 bases from V and 9 bases from J, with 10 bases between. The germline gives CDR1 SGDLS, CDR2 YYNGEE. CDR3 amino acids: CASSVAGKGSPLHF. The CDR3 nucleotides are TGTGCCAGCAGCGTAGCAGGGAAGGGTTCACCCCTCCACTTT.

The chain has TRBV5-1 and TRBJ2-3, with D possibly matching TRBD2 (5 bases). The CDR3 consists of 15 residues. Germline V CDR1 and CDR2: SGHRS, YFSETQ. V lost 7 bases and J lost 0, with 15 bases in between. DNA for the CDR3: TGCGCCAGCTATGCAGGACTTACTAGCACAGATACGCAGTATTTT. This encodes CASYAGLTSTDTQYF.

The CDR3 DNA is TGTGCCAGCAGCTTGTTAAGCTTCTACAACTATGGCTACACCTTC. Translation: CASSLLSFYNYGYTF. The chain couples TRBV5-4 to TRBJ1-2; D unresolved. Germline assignment: CDR1 SGHNT and CDR2 YYREEE (reference sequence). The CDR3 runs 15 residues. V lost 1 base to trimming and J lost 2 bases, with 12 bases between them.

V is TRBV6-5 and J is TRBJ1-3, with 8 bases identical to TRBD1. This CDR3 is 16 amino acids long. Germline V lookup: CDR1 MNHEY, CDR2 SVGAGI. J gave up 4 bases and V 4 bases, and 9 bases lay outside the gene matches. CDR3 protein: CASSSHRGTIGNTIYF. CDR3 sequence (DNA): TGTGCCAGCAGTTCACACAGGGGGACCATCGGAAACACCATATATTTT.

The chain employs TRBV5-1 and TRBJ2-7; TRBD2 is a possible D gene (5 bases). The CDR3 has 13 amino acids. Germline CDR1 SGHRS, CDR2 YFSETQ. The V and J ends lost 4 bases and 1 base respectively, with 9 bases between them. The CDR3 DNA sequence: TGCGCCAGCAGCCCCGGGGTATCCTACGAGCAGTACTTC. It specifies CASSPGVSYEQYF.

The rearrangement uses TRBV7-3 and TRBJ2-3; possible D gene TRBD1, 6 bases. CDR1 and CDR2 from the germline V gene are SGHTA and FQGTGA. V lost 2 bases and J lost 10, with 19 bases in between. This CDR3 is built from 15 residues. The CDR3 protein is CASSLGQGLNEAQYF. The DNA of the CDR3 is TGTGCCAGCAGCTTAGGGCAGGGGCTCAATGAGGCGCAGTATTTT.

This clone was seen a few times. The chain's CDR3 is CASSQGTGANTEAFF. The CDR3 nucleotides are TGCGCCAGCAGCCAAGGGACAGGGGCGAACACTGAAGCTTTCTTT. The J gene is TRBJ1-1, the V gene TRBV4-1; TRBD1 matches 9 bases. Germline V lookup: CDR1 MGHRA, CDR2 YSYEKL. The V and J ends lost 1 base and 1 base, in that order; junction bases with no gene match: 1. CDR3 size: 15 residues.

The rearrangement joins TRBV19 to TRBJ1-5; no definite D call. The V gene lost 1 base and the J gene lost 1 base, with 8 bases spanning the gap. Per germline, CDR1 LNHDA and CDR2 SQIVND (reference sequence). This CDR3 spans 15 amino acids. The CDR3 bases are TGTGCCAGTAGTATAGCCGCCCGGAGCAATCAGCCCCAGCATTTT. It is translated as CASSIAARSNQPQHF.

This chain joins TRBV13 and TRBJ1-6; no clear D. Germline V gives CDR1 PRHDT, CDR2 FYEKMQ (reference sequence). Trimming took off 0 bases at V and 10 bases at J, with 10 bases between the two ends. CDR3 size: 14 residues. CDR3 sequence reads: CASSLGERSSPLHF. DNA for the CDR3: TGTGCCAGCAGCTTAGGCGAGAGGAGCTCACCCCTCCACTTT. Full variable domain (missing parts from reference TRBV13 and TRBJ1-6): AAGVIQSPRHLIKEKRETATLKCYPIPRHDTVYWYQQGPGQDPQFLISFYEKMQSDKGSIPDRFSAQQFSDYHSELNMSSLELGDSALYFCASSLGERSSPLHFGNGTRLTVT.

The rearrangement uses TRBV5-6 and TRBJ2-7, with a possible D match to TRBD1 (6 bases). CDR3 length equals 14 residues. The V gene lost 4 bases and the J gene lost 5 bases, with 16 bases spanning the gap. Germline V gene sequence: CDR1 SGHDT, CDR2 YYEEEE. The CDR3 reads CASSVIQGSNEQYV. The CDR3 nucleotides read TGTGCCAGCAGCGTAATACAGGGATCCAACGAGCAGTACGTC.

V and J are TRBV5-1 and TRBJ1-4; 7 bases match TRBD1. The CDR3 has 15 amino acids. V gave up 3 bases and J gave up 5 bases; unmatched junction bases: 7. Germline assignment: CDR1 SGHRS and CDR2 YFSETQ. The DNA for the CDR3 is TGCGCCAGCAGCTCGACGGGACAGAGGAATGAAAAACTGTTTTTT. Its protein is CASSSTGQRNEKLFF.

The rearrangement uses TRBV7-9 and TRBJ1-1; D remains ambiguous. CDR1 SEHNR and CDR2 FQNEAQ come from the germline V gene (reference sequence). The germline V and J ends were trimmed by 10 bases and 7 bases, with 7 bases remaining between them. This CDR3 comprises 9 residues. CDR3 loop: CATGFEAFF. The CDR3 nucleotides are TGTGCCACGGGATTTGAAGCTTTCTTT.

The rearrangement joins TRBV5-4 to TRBJ2-3; 7 bases are a match to TRBD2. The CDR3 is made up of 16 amino acids. CDR1 SGHNT and CDR2 YYREEE come from the germline V gene (reference sequence). V was clipped by 1 base and J by 2 bases; unmatched bases: 7. Here the CDR3 reads CASSLPGGTLTDTQYF. The CDR3 nucleotides are TGTGCCAGCAGCTTGCCCGGGGGGACCCTCACAGATACGCAGTATTTT. The entire variable domain, with the rest obtained from reference TRBV5-4 and TRBJ2-3, is as follows: ETGVTQSPTHLIKTRGQQVTLRCSSQSGHNTVSWYQQALGQGPQFIFQYYREEENGRGNFPPRFSGLQFPNYSSELNVNALELDDSALYLCASSLPGGTLTDTQYFGPGTRLTVL.

The chain carries TRBV13 and TRBJ2-5; 9 bases line up with TRBD1. Germline V CDR1 and CDR2: PRHDT, FYEKMQ (reference sequence). This CDR3 spans 17 amino acids. J lost 4 bases, V lost 4 bases, and 13 bases had no gene match. The CDR3 DNA sequence: TGTGCCAGCAGCTCCGCGACTCACAGGGGGCCAGGAGAGACCCAGTACTTC. Encoded protein: CASSSATHRGPGETQYF.

This chain uses TRBV7-9 with TRBJ2-2, with a possible D match to TRBD1 (5 bases). V shed 5 bases and J shed 4 bases, with 8 bases lying between them. Per the germline V gene, CDR1 is SEHNR and CDR2 is FQNEAQ (reference sequence). This CDR3 has 13 residues. The CDR3 nucleotides read TGTGCCAGCAGCCTAGACAGCACCGGGGAGCTGTTTTTT. Its translation: CASSLDSTGELFF.

The CDR3 DNA reads TGTGCCAGCTCACCACAGGGGGATGATGGCTACACCTTC. This sequence encodes CASSPQGDDGYTF. This chain links TRBV18 with TRBJ1-2, with D possibly TRBD1 on 6 matching bases. Germline V gives CDR1 KGHSH, CDR2 LQKENI. V gave up 1 base and J gave up 6 bases, with 9 bases separating them. This CDR3 spans 13 amino acids.

The chain combines TRBV11-2 with TRBJ2-1; 12 bases are a match to TRBD2. Germline V gives CDR1 SGHAT, CDR2 FQNNGV. V dropped 1 base and J dropped 5; count of bases not matched to a gene: 0. CDR3 length: 15 residues. CDR3 DNA: TGTGCCAGCAGCTTAGGGACTAGCGGGGACAATGAGCAGTTCTTC. It translates to CASSLGTSGDNEQFF.